The TCR beta chain under discussion was sequenced for a study of OX40 agonist ivuxolimab in advanced cancers. About the research overall: Ivuxolimab was administered intravenously to patients at 0.01 to 10 mg/kg every 2 weeks. The eligibility criteria allowed prior anti-PD-1, anti-PD-L1 or anti-CTLA-4 therapy, and approximately 40% had some. Three individuals attained partial responses, comprising one hepatocellular carcinoma case and two cutaneous melanoma cases.

For this clone: Its specificity is not known.

The junction had 3 bases not matched to a gene; V was cut back by 1 base and J by 2 bases. CDR1 is SGHNT, CDR2 YYREEE, per germline (reference sequence). The CDR3 is 15 amino acids. Findings of the study overall: Patients with a partial response at 0.1-3.0 mg/kg had among the lowest clonal expansion.

Repertoires were generated with immunoSEQ multiplex PCR, while TCRdb's copy carries only in-frame clones and drops some. The table has 45,000 to 65,000 clones, about four fifths seen once. The sample in question was CD4+ or CD8+ T cells sorted from blood, obtained in a trial of the OX40 agonist ivuxolimab. The origin of this receptor is an adult with an advanced solid tumor such as melanoma, head and neck, liver or kidney cancer. The V gene is TRBV5-4, the J gene TRBJ2-1; 7 bases align to TRBD1. CDR3 protein: CASSLRQGTYNEQFF. The DNA for the CDR3 is TGTGCCAGCAGCTTGAGACAGGGAACCTACAATGAGCAGTTCTTC.